The rows below give T cell receptor beta chains drawn from one sample of a study of cytotoxic CD8 clonotypes in ibrutinib-treated CLL. Measured with immunoSEQ multiplex PCR; TCRdb has only the in-frame clones, and not every one. The table records 330,000 or so clones, approximately 67% of them present only once. The material was PBMCs, obtained after 36 months of ibrutinib treatment. The source of these receptors is a human donor with chronic lymphocytic leukemia. The CDR3 runs from the conserved cysteine through the conserved F or W. A D gene is named only where the DNA matches it firmly. Only some rows state a clone size, as once, few, many or a class for expanded clones.

CDR3 length: 15
J gene: TRBJ2-2
D gene: .
V gene: TRBV19
clone size: few
CDR3 DNA: TGTGCCAGTAGTATAGCCGGGAGAACCACCGGGGAGCTGTTTTTT
CDR3 protein: CASSIAGRTTGELFF

CDR3 length: 13
J gene: TRBJ1-1
D gene: .
V gene: TRBV9
clone size: few
CDR3 DNA: TGTGCCAGCAGCGTAGGCACGGGCACTGAAGCTTTCTTT
CDR3 protein: CASSVGTGTEAFF

CDR3 length: 17
J gene: TRBJ2-3
D gene: .
V gene: TRBV7-2
clone size: .
CDR3 DNA: TGTGCCAGCAGCTTGGGGTGGGGAGCCACTAGCACAGATACGCAGTATTTT
CDR3 protein: CASSLGWGATSTDTQYF

CDR3 length: 17
J gene: TRBJ2-5
D gene: TRBD1
V gene: TRBV29-1
clone size: .
CDR3 DNA: TGCAGCGTTGAAGGGGACAGCCAGCTACCGTACCAAGAGACCCAGTACTTC
CDR3 protein: CSVEGDSQLPYQETQYF

CDR3 length: 13
J gene: TRBJ1-2
D gene: .
V gene: TRBV5-1
clone size: .
CDR3 DNA: TGCGCCAGCAGCTCGGGACTCCCGAGAGGCTACACCTTC
CDR3 protein: CASSSGLPRGYTF

CDR3 length: 14
J gene: TRBJ1-5
D gene: .
V gene: TRBV19
clone size: .
CDR3 DNA: TGTGCCAGTAGTATGCGGGACAAAAATCAGCCCCAGCATTTT
CDR3 protein: CASSMRDKNQPQHF

CDR3 length: 17
J gene: TRBJ2-2
D gene: TRBD2
V gene: TRBV5-4
clone size: .
CDR3 DNA: TGTGCCAGCAGCTCCGGGACTAAGGGAACGAACACCGGGGAGCTGTTTTTT
CDR3 protein: CASSSGTKGTNTGELFF

CDR3 length: 14
J gene: TRBJ1-1
D gene: TRBD1
V gene: TRBV28
clone size: .
CDR3 DNA: TGTGCCAGCAGTTGGGGACAGGGCCGCACTGAAGCTTTCTTT
CDR3 protein: CASSWGQGRTEAFF

CDR3 length: 16
J gene: TRBJ2-2
D gene: TRBD1
V gene: TRBV11-2
clone size: .
CDR3 DNA: TGTGCCAGCAGCGCACCCGGGACAGGGAACACCGGGGAGCTGTTTTTT
CDR3 protein: CASSAPGTGNTGELFF

CDR3 length: 13
J gene: TRBJ1-1
D gene: .
V gene: TRBV11-3
clone size: .
CDR3 DNA: TGTGCCAGCAGCACTCGAGGGGTATCTGAAGCTTTCTTT
CDR3 protein: CASSTRGVSEAFF

CDR3 length: 17
J gene: TRBJ1-4
D gene: .
V gene: TRBV4-1
clone size: .
CDR3 DNA: TGCGCCAGCAGCCAAGACCCTCCCGGGGCAACTAATGAAAAACTGTTTTTT
CDR3 protein: CASSQDPPGATNEKLFF

CDR3 length: 17
J gene: TRBJ2-1
D gene: .
V gene: TRBV6-1
clone size: .
CDR3 DNA: TGTGCCAGCAGTGAAGCCAGTGGGCTTCTCTATCGCAATGAGCAGTTCTTC
CDR3 protein: CASSEASGLLYRNEQFF

CDR3 length: 17
J gene: TRBJ2-3
D gene: TRBD2
V gene: TRBV10-3
clone size: .
CDR3 DNA: TGTGCCATCAGTGACGGGACTAGCTTTACTAGCACAGATACGCAGTATTTT
CDR3 protein: CAISDGTSFTSTDTQYF

CDR3 length: 11
J gene: TRBJ2-2
D gene: .
V gene: TRBV20-1
clone size: .
CDR3 DNA: TGCAGTGCCCAGGGTCAGGGGGAGCTGTTTTTT
CDR3 protein: CSAQGQGELFF

CDR3 length: 15
J gene: TRBJ2-7
D gene: TRBD2
V gene: TRBV2
clone size: few
CDR3 DNA: TGTGCCAGCAGTGACATAGCGGGAGGGCCTTACGAGCAGTACTTC
CDR3 protein: CASSDIAGGPYEQYF

CDR3 length: 12
J gene: TRBJ1-1
D gene: .
V gene: TRBV11-2
clone size: .
CDR3 DNA: TGTGCCAGCAGTCTGGTCCACACTGAAGCTTTCTTT
CDR3 protein: CASSLVHTEAFF

CDR3 length: 14
J gene: TRBJ2-7
D gene: .
V gene: TRBV6-5
clone size: few
CDR3 DNA: TGTGCCAGCACCCCTCCGGGACTTCCCTCCGAGCAGTACTTC
CDR3 protein: CASTPPGLPSEQYF

CDR3 length: 13
J gene: TRBJ1-6
D gene: .
V gene: TRBV15
clone size: few
CDR3 DNA: TGTGCCACCAGCAGACTAGGGAATTCACCCCTCCACTTT
CDR3 protein: CATSRLGNSPLHF

CDR3 length: 14
J gene: TRBJ2-2
D gene: .
V gene: TRBV29-1
clone size: few
CDR3 DNA: TGCAGCGTTGAAGAGGGTCCAGTTTCCGGGGAGCTGTTTTTT
CDR3 protein: CSVEEGPVSGELFF

CDR3 length: 12
J gene: TRBJ1-2
D gene: .
V gene: TRBV5-1
clone size: few
CDR3 DNA: TGCGCCAGCAGCTCTAGGGGCGGCGGCTACACCTTC
CDR3 protein: CASSSRGGGYTF

CDR3 length: 14
J gene: TRBJ2-1
D gene: TRBD1
V gene: TRBV7-3
clone size: .
CDR3 DNA: TGTGCCAGCAGCCCCCGACAGGGAAGAGATGAGCAGTTCTTC
CDR3 protein: CASSPRQGRDEQFF

CDR3 length: 15
J gene: TRBJ2-1
D gene: .
V gene: TRBV4-3
clone size: .
CDR3 DNA: TGCGCCAGCAGCCCCGCAAGGACAGCCTACAATGAGCAGTTCTTC
CDR3 protein: CASSPARTAYNEQFF

CDR3 length: 15
J gene: TRBJ1-2
D gene: .
V gene: TRBV19
clone size: .
CDR3 DNA: TGTGCCAGTAGTATAGGGGGAGCTTCTAACTATGGCTACACCTTC
CDR3 protein: CASSIGGASNYGYTF

CDR3 length: 17
J gene: TRBJ2-7
D gene: .
V gene: TRBV4-1
clone size: few
CDR3 DNA: TGCGCCAGCAGCCAGTTTCATGCGGTCCTTAGCTCCTACGAGCAGTACTTC
CDR3 protein: CASSQFHAVLSSYEQYF

CDR3 length: 15
J gene: TRBJ2-1
D gene: TRBD2
V gene: TRBV27
clone size: .
CDR3 DNA: TGTGCCAGCAGTTCAGCGGGAGGCATTTACAATGAGCAGTTCTTC
CDR3 protein: CASSSAGGIYNEQFF

CDR3 length: 15
J gene: TRBJ2-5
D gene: .
V gene: TRBV5-1
clone size: .
CDR3 DNA: TGCGCCAGCAGACTACTGGAAGTCAGGGTGGAGACCCAGTACTTC
CDR3 protein: CASRLLEVRVETQYF

CDR3 length: 16
J gene: TRBJ2-2
D gene: TRBD2
V gene: TRBV28
clone size: .
CDR3 DNA: TGTGCCAGCAGTCCGTCGACTAGCGGCTGGGTCGGGGAGCTGTTTTTT
CDR3 protein: CASSPSTSGWVGELFF

CDR3 length: 13
J gene: TRBJ1-1
D gene: .
V gene: TRBV29-1
clone size: .
CDR3 DNA: TGCAGCGTGAGGGCTGGAGTGGGCACTGAAGCTTTCTTT
CDR3 protein: CSVRAGVGTEAFF

CDR3 length: 11
J gene: TRBJ2-7
D gene: .
V gene: TRBV6-5
clone size: once
CDR3 DNA: TGTGCCAGCATGGGTACGGGGGAGCAGTACTTC
CDR3 protein: CASMGTGEQYF

CDR3 length: 13
J gene: TRBJ2-1
D gene: .
V gene: TRBV4-3
clone size: .
CDR3 DNA: TGCGCCAGCAGCCAAGAGTTGGCCAATGAGCAGTTCTTC
CDR3 protein: CASSQELANEQFF

CDR3 length: 14
J gene: TRBJ2-7
D gene: .
V gene: TRBV7-2
clone size: .
CDR3 DNA: TGTGCCAGCAGCTTATCTCAGGGCTCGGTCGAGCAGTACTTC
CDR3 protein: CASSLSQGSVEQYF

CDR3 length: 14
J gene: TRBJ2-7
D gene: TRBD1
V gene: TRBV5-6
clone size: .
CDR3 DNA: TGTGCCAGCAGCCACCGACAGGGGTCCTACGAGCAGTACTTC
CDR3 protein: CASSHRQGSYEQYF

CDR3 length: 15
J gene: TRBJ2-2
D gene: .
V gene: TRBV9
clone size: .
CDR3 DNA: TGTGCCAGCAGCGACGAGACAGTGGTTCGGGGGGAGCTGTTTTTT
CDR3 protein: CASSDETVVRGELFF

CDR3 length: 18
J gene: TRBJ1-3
D gene: .
V gene: TRBV13
clone size: .
CDR3 DNA: TGTGCCAGCAGCCTAACGCGTCCTCAGGTGGACTCTGGAAACACCATATATTTT
CDR3 protein: CASSLTRPQVDSGNTIYF

CDR3 length: 14
J gene: TRBJ2-7
D gene: TRBD1
V gene: TRBV4-1
clone size: .
CDR3 DNA: TGCGCCAGCAGCCAACCGGGACAGGGTAACGAGCAGTACTTC
CDR3 protein: CASSQPGQGNEQYF

CDR3 length: 14
J gene: TRBJ1-4
D gene: .
V gene: TRBV18
clone size: .
CDR3 DNA: TGTGCCAGCTCACCACCAAACGGGGGTGAAAAACTGTTTTTT
CDR3 protein: CASSPPNGGEKLFF

CDR3 length: 14
J gene: TRBJ1-5
D gene: .
V gene: TRBV4-1
clone size: .
CDR3 DNA: TGCGCCAGCAGCCAACGACAGAGGAATCAGCCCCAGCATTTT
CDR3 protein: CASSQRQRNQPQHF

CDR3 length: 15
J gene: TRBJ2-5
D gene: .
V gene: TRBV7-8
clone size: .
CDR3 DNA: TGTGCCAGCAGCACAAGGCCTCGGGGAGGAGAGACCCAGTACTTC
CDR3 protein: CASSTRPRGGETQYF

CDR3 length: 15
J gene: TRBJ1-5
D gene: .
V gene: TRBV7-2
clone size: few
CDR3 DNA: TGTGCCAGCAGCTTATCAACCTCGGGGGATATGGCCCAGCATTTT
CDR3 protein: CASSLSTSGDMAQHF

CDR3 length: 12
J gene: TRBJ2-7
D gene: .
V gene: TRBV6-5
clone size: .
CDR3 DNA: TGTGCCAGCAAGGGGAGCTCCTACGAGCAGTACTTC
CDR3 protein: CASKGSSYEQYF

CDR3 length: 13
J gene: TRBJ2-7
D gene: .
V gene: TRBV18
clone size: .
CDR3 DNA: TGTGCCAGCTCACTCAAGGTCGGCTACGAGCAGTACTTC
CDR3 protein: CASSLKVGYEQYF

CDR3 length: 16
J gene: TRBJ1-2
D gene: TRBD1
V gene: TRBV5-4
clone size: few
CDR3 DNA: TGTGCCAGCACCCCAAACCGACAGGGGGCCACCTATGGCTACACCTTC
CDR3 protein: CASTPNRQGATYGYTF

CDR3 length: 16
J gene: TRBJ2-5
D gene: TRBD1
V gene: TRBV10-1
clone size: few
CDR3 DNA: TGCGCCAGCAGTGATTCCCCACAGGGGGCTGGAGAGACCCAGTACTTC
CDR3 protein: CASSDSPQGAGETQYF

CDR3 length: 16
J gene: TRBJ2-5
D gene: TRBD1
V gene: TRBV5-6
clone size: .
CDR3 DNA: TGTGCCAGCAGCTTGAGTGGACAGGGTGTCCAAGAGACCCAGTACTTC
CDR3 protein: CASSLSGQGVQETQYF

CDR3 length: 12
J gene: TRBJ1-2
D gene: .
V gene: TRBV29-1
clone size: .
CDR3 DNA: TGCAGCGTTGAAGGGGCCCGATATGGCTACACCTTC
CDR3 protein: CSVEGARYGYTF